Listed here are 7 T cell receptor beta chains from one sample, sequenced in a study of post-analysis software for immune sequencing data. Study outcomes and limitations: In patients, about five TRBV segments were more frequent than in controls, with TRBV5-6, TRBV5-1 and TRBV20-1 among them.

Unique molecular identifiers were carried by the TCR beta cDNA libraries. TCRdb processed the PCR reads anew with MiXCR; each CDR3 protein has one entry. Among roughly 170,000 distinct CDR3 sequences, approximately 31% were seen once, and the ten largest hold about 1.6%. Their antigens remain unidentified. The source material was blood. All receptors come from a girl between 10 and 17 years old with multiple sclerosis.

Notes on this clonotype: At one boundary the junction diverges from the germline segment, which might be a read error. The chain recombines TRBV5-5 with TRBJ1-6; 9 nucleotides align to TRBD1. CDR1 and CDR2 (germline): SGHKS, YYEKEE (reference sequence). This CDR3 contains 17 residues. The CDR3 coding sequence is TGTGCCAGCAGCTTGGAGGGGACAGGGCGGTTCGGTTCACCCCCCCACTTT. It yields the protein CASSLEGTGRFGSPPHF. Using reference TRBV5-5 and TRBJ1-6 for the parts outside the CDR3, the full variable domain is DAGVTQSPTHLIKTRGQQVTLRCSPISGHKSVSWYQQVLGQGPQFIFQYYEKEERGRGNFPDRFSARQFPNYSSELNVNALLLGDSALYLCASSLEGTGRFGSPPHFGNGTRLTVT.

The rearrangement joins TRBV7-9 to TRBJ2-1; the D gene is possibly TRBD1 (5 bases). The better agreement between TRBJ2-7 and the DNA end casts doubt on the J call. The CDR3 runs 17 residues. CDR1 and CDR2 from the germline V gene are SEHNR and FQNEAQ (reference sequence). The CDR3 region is CASSSGQGRSSYNEQYF. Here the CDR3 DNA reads TGTGCCAGCAGCTCAGGCCAGGGCCGGAGCTCCTACAATGAGCAGTACTTC.

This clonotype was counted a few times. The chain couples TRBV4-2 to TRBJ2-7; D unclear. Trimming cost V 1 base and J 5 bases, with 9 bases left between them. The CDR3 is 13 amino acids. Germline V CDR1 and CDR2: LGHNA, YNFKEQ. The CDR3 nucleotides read TGTGCCAGCAGCCAAGTTTATGGCGACGAGCAGTACTTC. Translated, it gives CASSQVYGDEQYF.

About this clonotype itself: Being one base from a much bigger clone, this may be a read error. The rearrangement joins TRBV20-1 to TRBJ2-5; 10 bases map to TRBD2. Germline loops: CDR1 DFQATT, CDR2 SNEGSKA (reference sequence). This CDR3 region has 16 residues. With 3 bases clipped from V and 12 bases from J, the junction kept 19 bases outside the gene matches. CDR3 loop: CSARNRVSGRLNEEYF. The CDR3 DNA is TGCAGTGCTAGGAATAGAGTTAGCGGGAGGCTGAATGAGGAGTACTTC.

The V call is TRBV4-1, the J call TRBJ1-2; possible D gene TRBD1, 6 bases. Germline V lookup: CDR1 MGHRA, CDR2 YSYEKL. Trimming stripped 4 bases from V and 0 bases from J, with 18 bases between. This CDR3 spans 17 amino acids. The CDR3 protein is CASSPTTGTIANYGYTF. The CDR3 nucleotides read TGCGCCAGCAGCCCCACTACCGGGACAATCGCTAACTATGGCTACACCTTC.

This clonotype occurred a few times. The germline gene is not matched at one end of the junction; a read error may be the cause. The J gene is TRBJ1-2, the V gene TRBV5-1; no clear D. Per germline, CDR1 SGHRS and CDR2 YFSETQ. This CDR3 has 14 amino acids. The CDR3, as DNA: TGCGCCAGCAGCTTGGTTGGTTTTTACTACGGCTACACCTTC. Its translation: CASSLVGFYYGYTF.

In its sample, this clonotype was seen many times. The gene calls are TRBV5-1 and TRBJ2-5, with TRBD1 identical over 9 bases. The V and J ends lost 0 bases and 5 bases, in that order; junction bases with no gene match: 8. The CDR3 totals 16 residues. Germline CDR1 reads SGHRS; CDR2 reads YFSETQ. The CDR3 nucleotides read TGCGCCAGCAGCTTGGCCATGGGACAGGGTGAGGAGACCCAGTACTTC. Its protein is CASSLAMGQGEETQYF.